This T cell receptor beta chain derives from a study of blood T cells in healthy people across ages. Study-wide context: Capture by template switching was about one barcoded beta molecule per two T cells.

The authors ran a second PCR of 7 to 11 cycles using a sample-barcoded 5' primer and a J-beta primer mix. TCRdb reanalysed the 5' RACE reads using MiXCR and keeps one entry per CDR3 protein. This sample has over 1,500,000 distinct CDR3 sequences, with approximately 40% found just once. The CDR3 has 17 amino acids. V lost 6 bases to trimming and J lost 6 bases, with 25 bases between them. The sequence came from a human donor in good health. Sequenced material: blood. V gene TRBV12-3 or TRBV12-4 combines with J gene TRBJ2-3; possibly TRBD1 or TRBD2 for D (5 bases each). The CDR3 coding sequence is TGTGCCAGCAGCCTTGGGGCCGGGACCCCGGGGACGGATACGCAGTATTTT. Translated: CASSLGAGTPGTDTQYF.